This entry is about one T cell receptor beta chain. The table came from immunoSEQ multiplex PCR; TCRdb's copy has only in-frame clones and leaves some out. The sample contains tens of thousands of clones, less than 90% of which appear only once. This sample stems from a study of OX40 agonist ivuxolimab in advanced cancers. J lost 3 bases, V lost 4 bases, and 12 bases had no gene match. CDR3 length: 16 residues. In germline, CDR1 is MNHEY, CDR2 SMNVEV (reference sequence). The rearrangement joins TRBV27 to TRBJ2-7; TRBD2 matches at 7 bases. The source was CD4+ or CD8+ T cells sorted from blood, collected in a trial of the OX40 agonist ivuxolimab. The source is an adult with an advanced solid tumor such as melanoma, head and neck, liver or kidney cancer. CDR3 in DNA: TGTGCCAGCAGTTCCCCGGAGGCTAGCGGTTTCTACGAGCAGTACTTC. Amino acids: CASSSPEASGFYEQYF.